This TCR beta chain is drawn from a study of CD8+CD57+ T cells in acquired aplastic anemia. For the study at large: The study obtained an average of roughly 3 ug of DNA from sorted CD4+ and CD8+ cells. The study's findings and limits: Patients and controls were not found to differ significantly in CD8+ Simpson's diversity. Shared by patients and controls, 25 to 35 CD8+ CDR3s were abundant in patients.

This clonotype appeared a few times. Its antigen is not identified. Genomic DNA served as template for TCR beta VDJ and CDR3 profiling. TCRdb redid the calling of the reads with MiXCR, one entry per CDR3 protein. The repertoire consists of 150,000 or so distinct CDR3 sequences, with about 50% occurring once and the leading ten covering over 25%. All patients picked for sequencing had shown, by flow cytometry, an expansion of CD8+CD57+ cells. Each patient carried a diagnosis of severe acquired aplastic anemia. The CDR3 totals 13 residues. V lost 2 bases and J lost 7, with 12 bases in between. CDR1 is GTSNPN, CDR2 SVGIG, per germline (reference sequence).

The origin of this receptor is a human donor with aplastic anemia. V and J are TRBV30 and TRBJ2-1, with unresolved D. The sequencing input was sorted CD4+, CD8+, or CD8+CD57+ T cells (not recorded which) from PBMCs. CDR3 DNA: TGTGCCTGGAGTCCTGGAAGGGTGAATGAGCAGTTCTTC. It is translated as CAWSPGRVNEQFF.